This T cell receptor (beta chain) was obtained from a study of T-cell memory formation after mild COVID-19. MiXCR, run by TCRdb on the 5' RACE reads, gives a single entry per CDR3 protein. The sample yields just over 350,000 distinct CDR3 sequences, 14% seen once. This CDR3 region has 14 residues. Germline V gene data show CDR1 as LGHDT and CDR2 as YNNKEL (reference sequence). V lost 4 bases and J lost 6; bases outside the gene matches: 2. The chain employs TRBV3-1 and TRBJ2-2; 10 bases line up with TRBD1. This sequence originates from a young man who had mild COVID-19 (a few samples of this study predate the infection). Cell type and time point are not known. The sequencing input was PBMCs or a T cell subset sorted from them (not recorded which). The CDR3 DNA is TGTGCCAGCAGCCGACAGGGGGCGGCCGGGGAGCTGTTTTTT. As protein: CASSRQGAAGELFF.